This T cell receptor beta chain appears in the sequencing data of a study of shared clonotypes between healthy human individuals. The V end lost 5 bases, the J end lost 7 bases, and 21 bases lay between the germline ends. The CDR3 has 16 residues. Germline CDR1 reads SGHDN; CDR2 reads FVKESK. Positive CCR7 selection of CD45RO-negative cells yielded the naive CD8 cells, and terminally differentiated effector memory CD45RA+ cells were excluded. Profiling relied on immunoSEQ multiplex PCR, and the TCRdb table lists in-frame clones only, not all of them. The sample lists under 600,000 clones, 95% to 98% occurring once.

Sequences were obtained from naive CD8+ T cells sorted from blood. This TCR was sampled from a man aged 25 to 40 in good health. The rearrangement links TRBV14 to TRBJ2-1; D is perhaps TRBD2 (5 bases). The CDR3 region is CASSARSSAPWNEQFF. As DNA, the CDR3 is TGTGCCAGCAGCGCCCGGAGTAGCGCTCCCTGGAATGAGCAGTTCTTC. Together with reference TRBV14 and TRBJ2-1, the CDR3 gives the full variable domain: EAGVTQFPSHSVIEKGQTVTLRCDPISGHDNLYWYRRVMGKEIKFLLHFVKESKQDESGMPNNRFLAERTGGTYSTLKVQPAELEDSGVYFCASSARSSAPWNEQFFGPGTRLTVL.